What follows is one TCR beta chain and its context. The antigen is not known. The data were taken from a study of T-cell memory formation after mild COVID-19. Across the whole study: Each donor largely had its own TCR clusters. Study-level results: A second wave of clones peaked on day 37, and their SARS-CoV-2 specificity went unconfirmed. Most CD4+ clones that shrank were in CM and EM, while CD8+ ones turned up in EMRA.

TCRdb reprocessed the 5' RACE reads with MiXCR, giving one entry per CDR3 protein. The data contain about 170,000 distinct CDR3 sequences, around 13% of them singletons. The origin of this receptor is a man in his late teens or twenties who had mild COVID-19 (a few samples of this study predate the infection). Cell type and time point are not known. The sample was PBMCs or a T cell subset sorted from them (not recorded which).

The CDR3 sequence is CATSRGAGTKTNEKLFF. In DNA form, the CDR3 reads TGTGCCACCAGCAGGGGGGCAGGGACGAAGACTAATGAAAAACTGTTTTTT. The chain uses TRBV15 and TRBJ1-4; a possible D gene is TRBD1 (6 bases). The CDR3 sequence is 17 residues long. Germline-derived CDR1 and CDR2 are LNHNV and YYDKDF (reference sequence). Trimming took 3 bases from V and 2 from J, leaving 16 bases between them.